The T cell receptor (beta chain) described here comes from a study of blood T cells in healthy people across ages. With a J-beta primer mix and a sample-barcoded 5' primer, a second PCR ran about 7 to 12 cycles. MiXCR was run by TCRdb on the 5' RACE reads, yielding one entry per CDR3 protein. The table lists approximately 900,000 distinct CDR3 sequences, 40% to 60% of them singletons, with roughly 13% in the top ten. This CDR3 is 13 amino acids long. CDR1 and CDR2 (germline): SEHNR, FQNEAQ (reference sequence). Between the trimmed V and J ends, which lost 0 bases and 7 bases, there was a span of 9 bases. Findings and caveats of the study: Naive and antigen-experienced cells were not separated, limiting conclusive comparison. Percentage of naive T cells showed a strong correlation with TCR beta diversity.

This clonotype was seen only a few times. Antigen: not known. The draw of peripheral blood yielded roughly 9.4 milliliters from each donor. The sequence derives from a man aged 25 to 45 in good health. This chain uses TRBV7-9 with TRBJ1-2; the D gene is possibly TRBD1 (5 bases). Sequencing was done on a sample of blood. The CDR3 loop reads CASSLARDLGYTF. CDR3 nucleotide sequence: TGTGCCAGCAGCTTAGCTCGGGACCTTGGCTACACCTTC.